This is a list of T cell receptor beta chains from one sample in a study of human T cells and chemical hapten exposure. TCRdb re-called the RACE reads through MiXCR, storing one row per CDR3 protein. The sample includes 300,000 to 450,000 distinct CDR3 sequences, roughly 4.6% of them seen just once. This specimen was whole blood, taken in connection with sensitization to the hapten diphenylcyclopropenone (DPC). These receptor sequences come from a woman aged 50 to 60 with alopecia areata. Some clones in this sample may be carry-over from other donors' samples. CDR3s include the opening cysteine and the closing phenylalanine or tryptophan. A D gene is named only where the DNA matches it firmly.

V gene: TRBV14
J gene: TRBJ2-1
D gene: TRBD2
CDR3 protein: CASSPPGRGGHEQFF

V gene: TRBV4-1
J gene: TRBJ2-5
D gene: .
CDR3 protein: CASSQETGSFAF

V gene: TRBV7-6
J gene: TRBJ2-1
D gene: TRBD1
CDR3 protein: CASSLVQGAGEQFF

V gene: TRBV6-2/TRBV6-3
J gene: TRBJ1-6
D gene: .
CDR3 protein: CASIGDRGYSPLHF

V gene: TRBV6-2/TRBV6-3
J gene: TRBJ1-5
D gene: TRBD1
CDR3 protein: CASRAGQVGHQPQPF

V gene: TRBV10-3
J gene: TRBJ2-7
D gene: TRBD2
CDR3 protein: CAISRSSGGPYEQYF

V gene: TRBV13
J gene: TRBJ1-3
D gene: TRBD1
CDR3 protein: CASSIDRGLGNTIYF

V gene: TRBV12-3/TRBV12-4
J gene: TRBJ1-5
D gene: TRBD1
CDR3 protein: CASSPLTGAGQPQHF

V gene: TRBV9
J gene: TRBJ2-1
D gene: .
CDR3 protein: CASSGDNLPYNEQFF

V gene: TRBV7-3
J gene: TRBJ2-1
D gene: TRBD2
CDR3 protein: CASSPGLAGGDEQFF

V gene: TRBV6-6
J gene: TRBJ1-2
D gene: .
CDR3 protein: CASSYPPGPTNGYTF

V gene: TRBV20-1
J gene: TRBJ2-7
D gene: .
CDR3 protein: CSAHREFPYEQYF

V gene: TRBV28
J gene: TRBJ2-7
D gene: .
CDR3 protein: CASLERGNEQYF

V gene: TRBV7-9
J gene: TRBJ1-4
D gene: TRBD1
CDR3 protein: CASSLQGEDLEKLFF

V gene: TRBV6-5
J gene: TRBJ2-7
D gene: TRBD1
CDR3 protein: CASSYGTGTGEQYF

V gene: TRBV27
J gene: TRBJ2-3
D gene: TRBD2
CDR3 protein: CASNLAGVSTDTQYF

V gene: TRBV5-1
J gene: TRBJ2-3
D gene: .
CDR3 protein: CASSSRTLTDTQYF

V gene: TRBV11-2
J gene: TRBJ1-2
D gene: TRBD1
CDR3 protein: CASSLDPGGIYGYTF

V gene: TRBV7-2
J gene: TRBJ2-7
D gene: .
CDR3 protein: CASSLAQTPSYEQYF

V gene: TRBV18
J gene: TRBJ2-6
D gene: .
CDR3 protein: CASSPLQSSGANVLTF

V gene: TRBV12-5
J gene: TRBJ1-1
D gene: .
CDR3 protein: CASGLGRNTEAFF

V gene: TRBV7-2
J gene: TRBJ2-1
D gene: .
CDR3 protein: CASSLVITIGNEQFF

V gene: TRBV24-1
J gene: TRBJ2-2
D gene: .
CDR3 protein: CATSDVDRGGTGELFF

V gene: TRBV4-3
J gene: TRBJ2-2
D gene: .
CDR3 protein: CASSQGTANTGELFF

V gene: TRBV12-3/TRBV12-4
J gene: TRBJ2-1
D gene: TRBD2
CDR3 protein: CASNSLAGGDNEQFF

V gene: TRBV20-1
J gene: TRBJ1-1
D gene: .
CDR3 protein: CSARDEEGMNTEAFF

V gene: TRBV6-2/TRBV6-3
J gene: TRBJ1-2
D gene: .
CDR3 protein: CASSYPIEGPANYGYTF

V gene: TRBV29-1
J gene: TRBJ2-3
D gene: .
CDR3 protein: CSGGVGTDTQYF

V gene: TRBV7-9
J gene: TRBJ1-5
D gene: .
CDR3 protein: CASSPRPPQHF

V gene: TRBV5-1
J gene: TRBJ1-2
D gene: .
CDR3 protein: CASSKTGDNYGYTF

V gene: TRBV20-1
J gene: TRBJ2-1
D gene: .
CDR3 protein: CSPRPDSSYNEQFF

V gene: TRBV20-1
J gene: TRBJ2-7
D gene: TRBD2
CDR3 protein: CSASGLAGRSYEQYF

V gene: TRBV3-1
J gene: TRBJ1-2
D gene: TRBD1
CDR3 protein: CASSPGTAPNYGYTF

V gene: TRBV29-1
J gene: TRBJ1-1
D gene: TRBD1
CDR3 protein: CSVDRLMNTEAFF

V gene: TRBV12-3/TRBV12-4
J gene: TRBJ2-2
D gene: TRBD1
CDR3 protein: CASRQGARRGELFF

V gene: TRBV27
J gene: TRBJ2-3
D gene: .
CDR3 protein: CASGDLHTDTQYF

V gene: TRBV6-5
J gene: TRBJ1-4
D gene: .
CDR3 protein: CASSRGRATNEKLFF

V gene: TRBV10-3
J gene: TRBJ2-1
D gene: TRBD1
CDR3 protein: CAIRSGQGTEQFF

V gene: TRBV12-3/TRBV12-4
J gene: TRBJ2-4
D gene: .
CDR3 protein: CASQARGPQNIQYF

V gene: TRBV7-6
J gene: TRBJ1-1
D gene: .
CDR3 protein: CASSRRVGIGTEAFF

V gene: TRBV7-2
J gene: TRBJ1-1
D gene: .
CDR3 protein: CASSSGASLGHTEAFF

V gene: TRBV7-2
J gene: TRBJ2-5
D gene: .
CDR3 protein: CASSLKRSETQYF

V gene: TRBV9
J gene: TRBJ2-6
D gene: .
CDR3 protein: CASSPRVSPWSGANVLTF

V gene: TRBV5-6
J gene: TRBJ2-7
D gene: .
CDR3 protein: CASSLIRSGSAAYEQYF

V gene: TRBV20-1
J gene: TRBJ2-3
D gene: .
CDR3 protein: CSARLLPNTQYF

V gene: TRBV12-3/TRBV12-4
J gene: TRBJ1-1
D gene: .
CDR3 protein: CASSFIGGRDTEAFF